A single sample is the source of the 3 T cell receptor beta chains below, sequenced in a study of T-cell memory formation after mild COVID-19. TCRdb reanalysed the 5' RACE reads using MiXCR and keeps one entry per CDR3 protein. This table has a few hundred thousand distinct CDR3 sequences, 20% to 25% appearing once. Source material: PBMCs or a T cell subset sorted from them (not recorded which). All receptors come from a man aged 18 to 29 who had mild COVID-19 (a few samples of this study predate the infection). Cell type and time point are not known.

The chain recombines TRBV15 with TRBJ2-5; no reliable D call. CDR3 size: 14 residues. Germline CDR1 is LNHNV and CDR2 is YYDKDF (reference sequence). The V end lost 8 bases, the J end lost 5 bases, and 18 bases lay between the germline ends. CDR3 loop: CATSLGQHGETQYF. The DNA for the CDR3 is TGTGCCACCTCTCTGGGTCAGCACGGGGAGACCCAGTACTTC.

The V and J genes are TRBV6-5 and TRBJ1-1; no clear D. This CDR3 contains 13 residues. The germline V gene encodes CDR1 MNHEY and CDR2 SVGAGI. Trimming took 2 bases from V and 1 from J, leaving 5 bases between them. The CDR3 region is CASSYRTNTEAFF. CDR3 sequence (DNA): TGTGCCAGCAGTTACAGAACGAACACTGAAGCTTTCTTT.

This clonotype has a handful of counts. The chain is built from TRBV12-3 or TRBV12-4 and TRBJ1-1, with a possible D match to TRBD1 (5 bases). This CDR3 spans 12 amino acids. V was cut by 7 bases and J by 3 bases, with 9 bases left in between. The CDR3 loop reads CASTGMDTEAFF. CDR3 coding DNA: TGTGCCAGCACAGGGATGGACACTGAAGCTTTCTTT.